One sample yielded the 9 T cell receptor beta chains listed below, sequenced in a study of type 1 regulatory T cells. TCRdb redid the calling of the reads with MiXCR, one entry per CDR3 protein. This sample has over 90,000 distinct CDR3 sequences; about a third occur once, and the top ten carry about 2.4%. Source material: CD4+ T cells, either the whole sample or a sorted fraction (not recorded which). These receptors were obtained from a human donor in good health.

The V call is TRBV10-3, the J call TRBJ1-1; 9 nucleotides match TRBD1. Germline assignment: CDR1 ENHRY and CDR2 SYGVKD. The CDR3 totals 14 residues. With V trimmed by 6 bases and J by 4 bases, 6 bases remained unmatched. CDR3 coding DNA: TGTGCCATCAGGGGGACAGGGAAGGGCACTGAAGCTTTCTTT. It is translated as CAIRGTGKGTEAFF.

This clonotype turned up a few times. The rearrangement joins TRBV6-6 to TRBJ2-5, with TRBD2 as a possible D gene (5 bases). The germline V gene encodes CDR1 MNHNY and CDR2 SVGAGI (reference sequence). Trimming pared 2 bases from V and 2 bases from J, leaving 6 bases between. This CDR3 contains 13 residues. CDR3 coding DNA: TGTGCCAGCAGTTACCGCGGGCAAGAGACCCAGTACTTC. Translated: CASSYRGQETQYF.

This clonotype was counted many times. The genes are TRBV11-2 and TRBJ2-3; no definite D call. There are 12 residues in the CDR3. In germline, CDR1 is SGHAT, CDR2 FQNNGV. Trimming took 2 bases from V and 6 from J, leaving 6 bases between them. DNA of the CDR3: TGTGCCAGCAGCTTAAATATGGATACGCAGTATTTT. Protein product: CASSLNMDTQYF.

This sequence joins TRBV29-1 and TRBJ2-3, with TRBD2 matching 9 bases. CDR1 is SQVTM, CDR2 ANQGSEA, per germline. Trimming took 7 bases from V and 0 from J; bases not matched to a gene: 8. The CDR3 is 15 residues long. Here the CDR3 DNA reads TGCAGCGCGGTTCCGCGGGAGGGAAGCACAGATACGCAGTATTTT. The encoded protein is CSAVPREGSTDTQYF.

This clonotype was detected ten times or more. This chain joins TRBV29-1 and TRBJ2-1; D gene uncertain. The CDR3 is 14 residues long. The V gene lost 4 bases and the J gene lost 10 bases, with 20 bases spanning the gap. The germline V gene encodes CDR1 SQVTM and CDR2 ANQGSEA. The CDR3 bases are TGCAGCGTTGCAGATGGGTCCCGAATGGTCGAGCAGTTCTTC. Translated: CSVADGSRMVEQFF.

The J gene is TRBJ2-3, the V gene TRBV5-1; no firm D call. From germline, CDR1 is SGHRS and CDR2 YFSETQ. V lost 1 base to trimming and J lost 3 bases, with 6 bases between them. The CDR3 sequence is 13 residues long. Here the CDR3 reads CASSLPQTDTQYF. The CDR3 nucleotides read TGCGCCAGCAGCTTGCCCCAGACAGATACGCAGTATTTT.

Only a few counts were recorded for this clonotype. The genes are TRBV7-2 and TRBJ2-2; D remains unclear. Germline V gene lookup returns CDR1 SGHTA and CDR2 FQGNSA. The CDR3 has 15 residues. V lost 0 bases and J 4 bases, leaving 9 bases between the germline ends. The CDR3 DNA sequence: TGTGCCAGCAGCTTAGCGAATTGGGCCACCGGGGAGCTGTTTTTT. It translates to CASSLANWATGELFF.

Ten or more counts support this clonotype. This chain links TRBV20-1 with TRBJ2-6; 7 bases match TRBD1. V trimming: 3 bases; J trimming: 0 bases; junction bases outside the gene matches: 8. This CDR3 spans 17 amino acids. Germline CDR1 is DFQATT and CDR2 is SNEGSKA (reference sequence). Here the CDR3 DNA reads TGCAGTGCTAGGGCCCGGGACAGACACTCTGGGGCCAACGTCCTGACTTTC. Its translation: CSARARDRHSGANVLTF.

This chain connects TRBV7-2 to TRBJ1-5; D uncertain. Trimming shortened V by 1 base and J by 4 bases, and 5 bases separated the two germline ends. CDR3 length equals 13 residues. The V gene's germline CDR1 is SGHTA and CDR2 FQGNSA. The DNA for the CDR3 is TGTGCCAGCAGCTTAGTTGAAAATCAGCCCCAGCATTTT. Translated: CASSLVENQPQHF.